The entry below describes one T cell receptor beta chain. This sample is drawn from a study of OX40 agonist ivuxolimab in advanced cancers. CDR3 length: 17 amino acids. Looked up from germline, CDR1 is MNHGY and CDR2 is SAAAGT. Trimming cost V 0 bases and J 6 bases; bases outside gene matches: 7. This table comes from immunoSEQ multiplex PCR, and its TCRdb copy is limited to in-frame clones, with some not included. This table holds roughly 49,000 clones, 84% found once. The rearrangement links TRBV6-8 to TRBJ2-2, with 10 bases aligning to TRBD1. Sequencing used CD4+ or CD8+ T cells sorted from blood, obtained in a trial of the OX40 agonist ivuxolimab. This receptor was taken from an adult with an advanced solid tumor such as melanoma, head and neck, liver or kidney cancer. The CDR3 sequence: CASSYSIGQGGAGELFF. The CDR3 bases are TGTGCCAGCAGTTACTCGATTGGACAGGGGGGAGCCGGGGAGCTGTTTTTT.